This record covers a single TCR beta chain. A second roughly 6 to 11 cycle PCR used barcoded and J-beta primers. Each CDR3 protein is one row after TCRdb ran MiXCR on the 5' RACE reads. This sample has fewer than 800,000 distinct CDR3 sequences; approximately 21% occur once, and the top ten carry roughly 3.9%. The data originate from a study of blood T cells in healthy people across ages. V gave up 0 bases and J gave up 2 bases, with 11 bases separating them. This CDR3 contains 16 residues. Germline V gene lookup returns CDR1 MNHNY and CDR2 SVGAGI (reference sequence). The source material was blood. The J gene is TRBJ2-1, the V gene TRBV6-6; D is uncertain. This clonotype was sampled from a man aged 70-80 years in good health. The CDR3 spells CASSYSSGSPYNEQFF. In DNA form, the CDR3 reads TGTGCCAGCAGTTACTCGTCAGGAAGCCCCTACAATGAGCAGTTCTTC.